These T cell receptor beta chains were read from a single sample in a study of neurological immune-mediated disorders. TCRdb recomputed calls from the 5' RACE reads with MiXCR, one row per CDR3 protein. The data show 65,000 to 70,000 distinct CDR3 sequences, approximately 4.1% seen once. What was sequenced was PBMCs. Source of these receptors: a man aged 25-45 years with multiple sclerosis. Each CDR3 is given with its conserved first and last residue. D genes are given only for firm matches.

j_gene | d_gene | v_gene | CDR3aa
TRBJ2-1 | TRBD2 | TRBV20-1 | CSARDQKRGPSYNEQFF
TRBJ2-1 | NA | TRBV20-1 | CSASYGFADNEQFF
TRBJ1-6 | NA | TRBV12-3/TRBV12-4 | CASSLQGAGSPLNF
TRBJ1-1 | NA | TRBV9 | CASSPHISAQGTEAFF
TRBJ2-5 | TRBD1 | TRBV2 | CASSEGTAQETQYF
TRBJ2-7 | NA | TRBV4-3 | CASSQVWTEKYEQYF
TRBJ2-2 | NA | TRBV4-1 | CASSQGDGGELFF
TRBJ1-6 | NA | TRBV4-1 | CASSQVSSYNSPLNF
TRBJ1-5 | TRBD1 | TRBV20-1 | CSARSGQGGQPQHF
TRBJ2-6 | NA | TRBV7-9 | CASSFDESGANVLTF
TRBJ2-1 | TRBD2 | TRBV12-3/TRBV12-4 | CASSQRGGAYDEQFF
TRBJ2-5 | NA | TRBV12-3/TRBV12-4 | CASSLMAAGAGETQYF
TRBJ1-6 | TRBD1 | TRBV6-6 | CASSYSWRGRLEDSPLNF
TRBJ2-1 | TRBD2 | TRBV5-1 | CASSSKGPGTSGVSYNEQFF
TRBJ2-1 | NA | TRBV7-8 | CASSPGASWQFF
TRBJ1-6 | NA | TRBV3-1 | CASSRGLGNSPLHF
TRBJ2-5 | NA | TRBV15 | CATSRAGYQETQYF
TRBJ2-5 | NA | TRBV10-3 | CAISEPSHHQETQYF
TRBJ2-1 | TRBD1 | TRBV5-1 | CASSSTGQHYNEQFF
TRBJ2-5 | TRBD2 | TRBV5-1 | CASSSISGGETQYF
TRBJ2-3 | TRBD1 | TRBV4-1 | CASSPWFWDSMGTDTQYF
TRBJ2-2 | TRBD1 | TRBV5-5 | CASSLEPPGTGYNGELFF
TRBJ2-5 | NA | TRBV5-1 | CASSLDGGGETQYF
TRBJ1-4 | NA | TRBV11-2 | CASRNGRGWGATNEKLFF